This TCR beta chain is from a study of T-cell memory formation after mild COVID-19. The study's findings and limits: Clones that contracted from day 15 to 85 had balanced CD4/CD8; later expanders were CD4+ biased.

This clonotype was seen many times. Its target is unknown. 5'RACE with constant-segment primers yielded barcoded, UMI-tagged TCR alpha and TCR beta cDNA libraries. TCRdb re-analysed the 5' RACE reads in MiXCR, keeping a single row per CDR3 protein. This sample has hundreds of thousands of distinct CDR3 sequences, with 24% found just once. This CDR3 has 16 residues. Trimming removed 8 bases at V and 0 bases at J, with 17 bases between. The germline V gene encodes CDR1 MGHDK and CDR2 SYGVNS. Sequencing was carried out using PBMCs or a T cell subset sorted from them (not recorded which). The origin of this receptor is an adult woman who had mild COVID-19 (a few samples of this study predate the infection). Cell type and time point are not known. The chain links TRBV25-1 to TRBJ2-1, with D possibly TRBD1 on 6 matching bases. The CDR3 sequence: CASGPTGLSSYNEQFF. As DNA, the CDR3 is TGTGCCAGCGGCCCTACAGGGTTAAGCTCCTACAATGAGCAGTTCTTC. The full variable domain, completed using reference TRBV25-1 and TRBJ2-1, is EADIYQTPRYLVIGTGKKITLECSQTMGHDKMYWYQQDPGMELHLIHYSYGVNSTEKGDLSSESTVSRIRTEHFPLTLESARPSHTSQYLCASGPTGLSSYNEQFFGPGTRLTVL.